This T cell receptor beta chain is from a study of CD8+ T cells in alopecia areata. Study context: A regimen of oral tofacitinib, 5 to 10 mg twice daily, was given to treated patients. General observations from the study: TCR sharing across patients was less clear than in mice, possibly HLA-related.

The sample's treatment: oral pan-JAK inhibitor, 5-10 mg twice daily. V dropped 0 bases and J dropped 5 bases, with 10 bases sitting between them. The CDR3 is 13 amino acids. Germline loops: CDR1 GTSNPN, CDR2 SVGIG (reference sequence). RNA extraction was followed by reverse transcription into cDNA, which acted as the sequencing template. Libraries were prepared by immunoSEQ multiplex PCR; TCRdb keeps only in-frame clonotypes and omits some of them. The sample has over 150,000 clones, around three fifths seen once. A word on this clone: Its matching antigen is unknown.

The chain joins TRBV30 to TRBJ1-1, with no clear D. Material: CD4+ T cells sorted from blood, obtained at week 24, from a patient treated with tofacitinib. This TCR came from a human donor with alopecia areata. CDR3 nucleotide sequence: TGTGCCTGGAGTGTGTGGCAAACTACTGAAGCTTTCTTT. It encodes CAWSVWQTTEAFF.